Following are 32 T cell receptor beta chains from one sample sequenced in a study of identical twins. MiXCR, applied by TCRdb to the 5' RACE reads, yields one record per CDR3 protein. The sample yields about 260,000 distinct CDR3 sequences, about 7% seen once. Separately, the same data were catalogued under a study of yellow fever vaccine responses in identical twins.

The specimen was memory (CD45RO+) T cells sorted from blood. These receptors were taken from a woman between 18 and 29 years old in good health.

In its sample, this clonotype was seen many times. One end of the junction fails to match germline, which may point to a read error. The chain uses TRBV5-1 and TRBJ1-1, with D perhaps matching TRBD1 (5 bases). The CDR3 is 14 amino acids. Germline loops: CDR1 SGHRS, CDR2 YFSETQ. The CDR3 reads CASSLGGGGTEAFF. The CDR3 coding sequence is TGTGCCAGCAGTTTGGGCGGGGGGGGCACTGAAGCTTTCTTT. Full variable domain (remainder filled in from reference TRBV5-1 and TRBJ1-1): KAGVTQTPRYLIKTRGQQVTLSCSPISGHRSVSWYQQTPGQGLQFLFEYFSETQRNKGNFPGRFSGRQFSNSRSEMNVSTLELGDSALYLCASSLGGGGTEAFFGQGTRLTVV.

J is TRBJ2-7 and V is TRBV9; tentative D call: TRBD2 (7 bases). This CDR3 is 15 amino acids long. The germline CDR1 and CDR2 sequences are SGDLS and YYNGEE. V was trimmed by 2 bases and J by 1 base, leaving 13 bases between them. CDR3 loop: CASSVGGPRSYEQYV. CDR3 nucleotides: TGTGCCAGCAGCGTCGGGGGGCCGCGGTCCTACGAGCAGTACGTC.

This clonotype showed up just once. The chain uses TRBV20-1 and TRBJ1-2; possible D gene TRBD1, 6 bases. CDR1 is DFQATT and CDR2 is SNEGSKA in the germline V gene (reference sequence). CDR3 length: 12 residues. The V and J ends lost 6 bases and 4 bases respectively, with 12 bases between them. CDR3 sequence: CSATGTPYGYTF. DNA of the CDR3: TGCAGTGCAACCGGGACACCCTATGGCTACACCTTC.

This clonotype was counted only a few times. This chain uses TRBV7-2 with TRBJ1-2; possibly TRBD1 for D (6 bases). CDR3 length: 15 residues. CDR1 is SGHTA, CDR2 FQGNSA, per germline. Trimming took off 2 bases at V and 3 bases at J, with 13 bases between the two ends. CDR3 DNA sequence: TGTGCCAGCAGCTTATTGTTCGGGGGCGACTATGGCTACACCTTC. Translated, it gives CASSLLFGGDYGYTF.

The table lists this clonotype with a few counts. V and J are TRBV6-1 and TRBJ1-1; D gene ambiguous. V was cut by 5 bases and J by 1 base, with 17 bases left in between. CDR1 is MNHNS and CDR2 is SASEGT in the germline V gene. This CDR3 has 16 amino acids. The CDR3 nucleotides are TGTGCCAGCAGTCCACCGGGTCGGGGAAGGAACACTGAAGCTTTCTTT. Translated, it gives CASSPPGRGRNTEAFF.

In its sample, this clonotype was seen a few times. The CDR3 DNA follows: TGTGCCAGCAGTTTAGCGTCCCCGACCAATGAGCAGTTCTTC. Protein product: CASSLASPTNEQFF. The V and J genes are TRBV12-3 or TRBV12-4 and TRBJ2-1; no firm D call. Deletions cut 0 bases from V and 6 bases from J, with 9 bases between. The length of the CDR3 is 14 residues.

This clonotype was counted many times. The CDR3 DNA is TGTGCCAGCAGCCTAGCGGGAGTTAAAGAGACCCAGTACTTC. Amino acids: CASSLAGVKETQYF. The chain couples TRBV4-2 to TRBJ2-5; the match to TRBD2 covers 9 bases. Germline lookup yields CDR1 LGHNA and CDR2 YNFKEQ. The CDR3 length is 14 residues. V shed 4 bases and J 3 bases; nucleotides not matched to a gene: 3.

This clonotype showed up just a few times. The chain is built from TRBV12-3 or TRBV12-4 and TRBJ1-2, with TRBD1 matching over 10 bases. The CDR3 contains 15 residues. Trimming at V came to 5 bases and at J to 6 bases, leaving 9 bases not matched to a gene. The CDR3 sequence: CASSQGQGVGNGYTF. DNA of the CDR3: TGTGCCAGCAGTCAAGGACAGGGGGTGGGTAATGGCTACACCTTC.

This clonotype has only a few counts. The rearrangement links TRBV20-1 to TRBJ2-3, with D tentatively TRBD2 (5 bases). This CDR3 is built from 14 residues. V lost 5 bases to trimming and J lost 1 base, with 13 bases between them. The germline V gene has CDR1 DFQATT and CDR2 SNEGSKA (reference sequence). CDR3 amino acids: CSASQSGRTDTQYF. The CDR3 bases are TGCAGTGCTTCCCAGAGCGGCCGCACAGATACGCAGTATTTT.

Ten or more counts support this clonotype. The chain joins TRBV15 to TRBJ1-1, with no clear D. Looked up from germline, CDR1 is LNHNV and CDR2 is YYDKDF (reference sequence). The CDR3 totals 14 residues. V shed 0 bases and J shed 0 bases, with 5 bases lying between them. In DNA, the CDR3 is TGTGCCACCAGCAGAGAACTAGTGAACACTGAAGCTTTCTTT. Amino acids: CATSRELVNTEAFF.

This clonotype was picked up a small number of times. The genes are TRBV20-1 and TRBJ2-3; the match to TRBD1 covers 9 bases. CDR1 DFQATT and CDR2 SNEGSKA come from the germline V gene (reference sequence). The CDR3 has 14 residues. J gave up 3 bases and V 4 bases, and 5 bases lay outside the gene matches. The CDR3 coding sequence is TGCAGTGCTACACAGGGGGCGAGTACAGATACGCAGTATTTT. It is translated as CSATQGASTDTQYF.

The genes are TRBV20-1 and TRBJ2-5; D is perhaps TRBD1 or TRBD2 (5 bases each). Germline V lookup: CDR1 DFQATT, CDR2 SNEGSKA (reference sequence). V was pared by 3 bases and J by 5 bases, with 7 bases between. This CDR3 comprises 11 residues. CDR3 sequence reads: CSASRDETQYF. For the CDR3, the DNA is TGCAGTGCTAGCAGGGACGAGACCCAGTACTTC.

As to this clonotype: Compared with germline, one end of the junction differs, possibly owing to a read error. This chain connects TRBV20-1 to TRBJ2-1; 9 bases agree with TRBD2. Germline V lookup: CDR1 DFQATT, CDR2 SNEGSKA (reference sequence). The CDR3 length is 14 residues. The DNA for the CDR3 is TGCAGCGCTAGAGTAGCGGGAGTTTGGAATGAGCAGTTCTTC. It specifies CSARVAGVWNEQFF.

The rearrangement joins TRBV3-1 to TRBJ1-2, with D hard to call. CDR1 is LGHDT and CDR2 is YNNKEL in the germline V gene (reference sequence). This CDR3 has 11 residues. Trimming removed 2 bases from V and 8 bases from J, with 6 bases in between. The CDR3, as DNA: TGTGCCAGCAGCCAAAATCTCGGCTACACCTTC. Protein product: CASSQNLGYTF.

V usage is TRBV21-1 and J usage is TRBJ2-7; the table's TRBD1 call for D was not verified on the DNA. TRBV21-1 represents a pseudogene. This CDR3 has 14 amino acids. In DNA form, the CDR3 reads TGTGCCAGCATCCCCGGACAGGGACCATACGAGCAGTACGTC. As protein: CASIPGQGPYEQYV.

This clonotype was seen only a few times. This rearrangement joins TRBV3-1 to TRBJ1-2, with D unclear. Per germline, CDR1 LGHDT and CDR2 YNNKEL (reference sequence). The CDR3 runs to 12 residues. The germline V and J ends were trimmed by 1 base and 5 bases, with 5 bases remaining between them. In nucleotides, the CDR3 is TGTGCCAGCAGCCAAGTGGAGTATGGCTACACCTTC. Protein: CASSQVEYGYTF.

In its sample, this clonotype was seen a few times. DNA of the CDR3: TGTGCCATCAGTGAGAGACAGGGCCACACCGGGGAGCTGTTTTTT. Encoded protein: CAISERQGHTGELFF. The rearrangement uses TRBV10-3 and TRBJ2-2; 7 bases match TRBD1. The CDR3 sequence is 15 residues long. Unmatched junction bases numbered 3, after V lost 2 bases and J lost 3 bases. The germline CDR1 and CDR2 sequences are ENHRY and SYGVKD.

V and J are TRBV27 and TRBJ2-1; TRBD2 matches at 13 bases. J lost 8 bases, V lost 1 base, and 5 bases had no gene match. The CDR3 sequence is 16 residues long. Germline CDR1 reads MNHEY; CDR2 reads SMNVEV (reference sequence). In nucleotides, the CDR3 is TGTGCCAGCAGTTTATGGGGACTAGCGGGATCCGATGAGCAGTTCTTC. Translated: CASSLWGLAGSDEQFF.

The chain recombines TRBV7-8 with TRBJ1-1; D remains ambiguous. Germline V gene data show CDR1 as SGHVS and CDR2 as FQNEAQ. The CDR3 covers 14 residues. Trimming removed 5 bases from V and 2 bases from J, with 12 bases in between. The CDR3 spells CASSLLDTNTEAFF. DNA for the CDR3: TGTGCCAGCAGCCTACTGGATACAAACACTGAAGCTTTCTTT. Variable domain in full (rest from reference TRBV7-8 and TRBJ1-1): GAGVSQSPRYKVAKRGQDVALRCDPISGHVSLFWYQQALGQGPEFLTYFQNEAQLDKSGLPSDRFFAERPEGSVSTLKIQRTQQEDSAVYLCASSLLDTNTEAFFGQGTRLTVV.

The genes are TRBV6-1 and TRBJ1-1; D might be TRBD1 (5 bases). CDR1 and CDR2 from the germline V gene are MNHNS and SASEGT. This CDR3 has 15 residues. Trimming took off 7 bases at V and 0 bases at J, with 15 bases between the two ends. The chain's CDR3 is CASTLQGQLNTEAFF. The CDR3 DNA sequence: TGTGCCAGCACCCTCCAAGGACAACTGAACACTGAAGCTTTCTTT.

This clonotype was recorded a few times. The chain couples TRBV9 to TRBJ2-5; D unclear. The ends were cut back, 3 bases at V and 5 bases at J, with 17 bases in the middle. CDR1 and CDR2 from the germline V gene are SGDLS and YYNGEE. There are 15 residues in the CDR3. The DNA of the CDR3 is TGTGCCAGCAGCGGAGTTATGACGGTAGGGGAGACCCAGTACTTC. Protein sequence: CASSGVMTVGETQYF.

This clonotype came up many times. The rearrangement joins TRBV3-1 to TRBJ2-7; a possible D gene is TRBD2 (6 bases). Germline CDR1 LGHDT, CDR2 YNNKEL (reference sequence). This CDR3 contains 13 residues. The V gene lost 3 bases and the J gene lost 6 bases, with 12 bases spanning the gap. The CDR3 bases are TGTGCCAGCAGCCAGGATGGGGGAGGCGAGCAGTACTTC. It is translated as CASSQDGGGEQYF.

The chain recombines TRBV12-3 or TRBV12-4 with TRBJ2-7; 8 nucleotides align to TRBD2. This CDR3 comprises 15 residues. J lost 3 bases, V lost 5 bases, and 9 bases had no gene match. CDR3 in amino acids: CASSPPRAGGYEQYF. CDR3 coding DNA: TGTGCCAGCAGTCCCCCCCGGGCGGGGGGCTACGAGCAGTACTTC.

This clonotype was recorded a few times. This chain links TRBV5-6 with TRBJ2-1; no clear D gene. Trimming took off 0 bases at V and 0 bases at J, with 13 bases between the two ends. Germline V gives CDR1 SGHDT, CDR2 YYEEEE. This CDR3 contains 17 residues. The CDR3: CASSLAFARSSYNEQFF. CDR3 nucleotides: TGTGCCAGCAGCTTGGCTTTTGCCCGGAGCTCCTACAATGAGCAGTTCTTC.

The CDR3 here is CASSSSGGYTGELFF. CDR3 nucleotides: TGTGCCAGCAGTTCTAGCGGGGGATATACCGGGGAGCTGTTTTTT. The chain links TRBV12-3 or TRBV12-4 to TRBJ2-2; 10 bases line up with TRBD2. The CDR3 runs 15 residues. J was trimmed by 5 bases and V by 4 bases; bases with no gene match: 4.

This clonotype was seen more than once but under ten times. The rearrangement joins TRBV20-1 to TRBJ2-1; 9 nucleotides line up with TRBD2. The CDR3 consists of 14 residues. Per the germline V gene, CDR1 is DFQATT and CDR2 is SNEGSKA (reference sequence). Here the CDR3 DNA reads TGCAGGGGGTCTAGCGGGAACACGCCCAATGAGCAGTTCTTC. It specifies CRGSSGNTPNEQFF.

Ten or more counts support this clonotype. The rearrangement links TRBV3-1 to TRBJ2-7; no firm D call. CDR3 size: 15 residues. The ends were cut back, 4 bases at V and 2 bases at J, with 15 bases in the middle. In germline, CDR1 is LGHDT, CDR2 YNNKEL (reference sequence). In nucleotides, the CDR3 is TGTGCCAGCAGCCCGAATGACGCCGCCGCCTACGAGCAGTACTTC. Translation gives CASSPNDAAAYEQYF.

A few counts support this clonotype. This chain joins TRBV5-1 and TRBJ2-4, with 7 nucleotides matching TRBD2. This CDR3 comprises 17 residues. With V trimmed by 0 bases and J by 6 bases, 12 bases remained unmatched. The V gene's germline CDR1 is SGHRS and CDR2 YFSETQ. The CDR3 DNA follows: TGCGCCAGCAGCTTGGCCTCCTCTGGGAGGGCGGGAAACATTCAGTACTTC. Amino acids: CASSLASSGRAGNIQYF.

Judged by abundance, this clonotype is medium-sized. The V call is TRBV10-3, the J call TRBJ2-1; D is perhaps TRBD2 (5 bases). V gave up 5 bases and J gave up 4 bases, with 12 bases separating them. CDR1 is ENHRY, CDR2 SYGVKD, per germline. This CDR3 has 14 amino acids. The CDR3 reads CAISYSEVYNEQFF. The CDR3 coding sequence is TGTGCCATCAGTTATAGCGAGGTATACAATGAGCAGTTCTTC.

The chain uses TRBV18 and TRBJ1-5; D unresolved. Trimming left V 0 bases short and J 5 bases short, with 14 bases between. CDR1 and CDR2 from the germline V gene are KGHSH and LQKENI. The CDR3 is 16 amino acids. CDR3 nucleotide sequence: TGTGCCAGCTCACCACCGGGAGGGAAGGATTATCAGCCCCAGCATTTT. This gives the protein CASSPPGGKDYQPQHF.

This clonotype was counted at least ten times. The chain employs TRBV6-5 and TRBJ2-5; perhaps TRBD1 as D (5 bases). Trimming took off 2 bases at V and 7 bases at J, with 11 bases between the two ends. The CDR3 is 13 residues long. Germline V gene lookup returns CDR1 MNHEY and CDR2 SVGAGI. The DNA of the CDR3 is TGTGCCAGCAGTTACCCAGACAGTGGGACCCAGTACTTC. Protein: CASSYPDSGTQYF.

This clonotype was observed a handful of times. V usage is TRBV20-1 and J usage is TRBJ1-4; D unresolved. The germline CDR1 and CDR2 sequences are DFQATT and SNEGSKA (reference sequence). The CDR3 runs to 13 residues. Trimming took 2 bases from V and 6 from J, leaving 10 bases between them. CDR3 DNA: TGCAGTGCTAGACCCGGAGCGGATGAAAAACTGTTTTTT. Encoded protein: CSARPGADEKLFF.